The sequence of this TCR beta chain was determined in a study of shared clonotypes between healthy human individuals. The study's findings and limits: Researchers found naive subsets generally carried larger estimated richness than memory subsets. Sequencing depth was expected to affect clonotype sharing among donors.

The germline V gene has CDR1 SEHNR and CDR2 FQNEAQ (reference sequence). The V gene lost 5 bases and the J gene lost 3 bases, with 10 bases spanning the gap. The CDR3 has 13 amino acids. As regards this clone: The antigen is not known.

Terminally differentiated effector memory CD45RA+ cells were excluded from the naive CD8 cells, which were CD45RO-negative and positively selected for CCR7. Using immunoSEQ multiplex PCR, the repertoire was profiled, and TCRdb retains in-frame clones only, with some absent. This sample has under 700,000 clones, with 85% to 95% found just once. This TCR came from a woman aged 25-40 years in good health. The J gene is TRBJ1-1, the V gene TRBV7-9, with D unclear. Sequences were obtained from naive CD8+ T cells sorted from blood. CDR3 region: CASSLTQHTEAFF. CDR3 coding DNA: TGTGCCAGCAGCCTAACCCAACACACTGAAGCTTTCTTT.